These 14 T cell receptor beta chains were all obtained from the same sample, sequenced in a study of CD8+ T cells in alopecia areata. TCR sequencing used cDNA made by reverse transcription of extracted RNA. Data came from immunoSEQ multiplex PCR; TCRdb stores just in-frame clones and leaves some out. The sample carries some 160,000 clones, around 71% recorded once. Treatment indicated: oral pan-JAK inhibitor, 5-10 mg twice daily. Sample: CD4+ T cells sorted from blood, taken at week 4, from a patient treated with tofacitinib. The receptors stem from a human donor with alopecia areata.

This chain links TRBV4-2 with TRBJ2-4, with D perhaps TRBD2 (6 bases). V was cut by 0 bases and J by 8 bases, with 14 bases left in between. CDR1 is LGHNA, CDR2 YNFKEQ, per germline. The CDR3 is made up of 15 amino acids. The CDR3 loop is CASSQEGTFQYIQYF. In DNA form, the CDR3 reads TGTGCCAGCAGCCAAGAGGGGACTTTTCAATACATTCAGTACTTC.

This clone was seen a handful of times. The chain combines TRBV29-1 with TRBJ1-1; TRBD1 is a possible D gene (5 bases). V lost 4 bases, J lost 8 bases, and 14 bases lay in between. Germline values: CDR1 SQVTM, CDR2 ANQGSEA. This CDR3 has 12 amino acids. CDR3 DNA sequence: TGCAGCGTTGTGGGGGGTAGGGACGAAGCTTTCTTT. The encoded protein is CSVVGGRDEAFF.

The table lists this clone with a few counts. The rearrangement joins TRBV4-3 to TRBJ2-7, with D possibly matching TRBD2 (6 bases). The germline V gene has CDR1 LGHNA and CDR2 YSLEER. V was cut by 1 base and J by 7 bases, with 20 bases left in between. The CDR3 has 16 amino acids. The CDR3 spells CASSQGGEGSSMEQYF. DNA for the CDR3: TGCGCCAGCAGCCAAGGGGGGGAAGGGTCGTCTATGGAGCAGTACTTC.

The chain couples TRBV29-1 to TRBJ2-7; D uncertain. CDR1 is SQVTM, CDR2 ANQGSEA, per germline. The CDR3 is 13 amino acids. As DNA, the CDR3 is TGCAGTGCAAGGTCGCGGCCCTCCTACGAGCAGTACTTC. Translated, it gives CSARSRPSYEQYF.

This clone appeared a single time. The chain uses TRBV5-1 and TRBJ1-6; no clear D. Deletions cut 0 bases from V and 10 bases from J, with 14 bases between. The CDR3 runs 15 residues. CDR1 is SGHRS and CDR2 is YFSETQ in the germline V gene. The chain's CDR3 is CASSLDVGENSPLHF. The DNA of the CDR3 is TGCGCCAGCAGCTTGGACGTGGGCGAGAACTCACCCCTCCACTTT.

The chain uses TRBV5-6 and TRBJ2-1; weak D call: TRBD1 (6 bases). Trimming cost V 0 bases and J 2 bases, with 15 bases left between them. The CDR3 contains 17 residues. Germline V lookup: CDR1 SGHDT, CDR2 YYEEEE. The CDR3 DNA sequence: TGTGCCAGCAGCTTGGGACGTGGGGCAGGGGCCTACAATGAGCAGTTCTTC. Its protein product is CASSLGRGAGAYNEQFF.

As to this clone: An end of the junction differs from the germline gene, which may be a read error. The rearrangement uses TRBV4-3 and TRBJ2-1, with TRBD2 matching over 10 bases. CDR3 length equals 13 residues. CDR1 and CDR2 from the germline V gene are LGHNA and YSLEER. This chain's CDR3 is CASSQDTVSGGVF. The CDR3 DNA sequence: TGCGCCAGCAGCCAAGATACGGTCAGCGGGGGGGTCTTC.

This clone was observed a few times. The J gene is TRBJ2-2, the V gene TRBV29-1; the D gene is possibly TRBD1 (5 bases). The CDR3 has 15 residues. Germline V lookup: CDR1 SQVTM, CDR2 ANQGSEA. The V and J ends lost 0 bases and 1 base respectively, with 9 bases between them. The CDR3: CSVEDEQENTGELFF. The DNA for the CDR3 is TGCAGCGTTGAAGATGAACAGGAGAACACCGGGGAGCTGTTTTTT.

The sample holds a few counts of this clone. The CDR3 here is CASSVYLQGSNQPQHF. CDR3 coding DNA: TGTGCCAGCAGTGTATACCTCCAGGGCTCCAATCAGCCCCAGCATTTT. The J gene is TRBJ1-5, the V gene TRBV6-1; D might be TRBD1 (5 bases). The CDR3 spans 16 residues. In germline, CDR1 is MNHNS, CDR2 SASEGT. Between the trimmed V and J ends, which lost 4 bases and 3 bases, there was a span of 16 bases.

The V call is TRBV30, the J call TRBJ1-1; the D is unclear. V was trimmed by 2 bases and J by 0 bases, leaving 4 bases between them. Germline CDR1 is GTSNPN and CDR2 is SVGIG (reference sequence). The CDR3 covers 12 residues. The CDR3 DNA follows: TGTGCCTGGAGTTTAGTGAACACTGAAGCTTTCTTT. Translating it yields CAWSLVNTEAFF.

As regards this clone: This specimen includes other DNA sequences encoding the same CDR3. V is TRBV29-1 and J is TRBJ2-7; D is ambiguous. CDR3 length: 12 residues. In germline, CDR1 is SQVTM, CDR2 ANQGSEA. V lost 6 bases and J 1 base, leaving 10 bases between the germline ends. The CDR3 reads CSVEDGSYEQYF. CDR3 in DNA: TGCAGCGTCGAGGACGGGTCCTACGAGCAGTACTTC.

This chain connects TRBV29-1 to TRBJ2-5; 8 nucleotides align to TRBD2. V trimming: 8 bases; J trimming: 5 bases; junction bases outside the gene matches: 7. Germline CDR1 reads SQVTM; CDR2 reads ANQGSEA. The CDR3 has 12 residues. The CDR3 nucleotides read TGCAGCTTGAAGACGGGAGGGGAGACCCAGTACTTC. Translating gives CSLKTGGETQYF.

This chain connects TRBV4-1 to TRBJ2-5; possible D gene TRBD1, 6 bases. Trimming cost V 1 base and J 5 bases, with 11 bases left between them. The CDR3 runs to 14 residues. Germline values: CDR1 MGHRA, CDR2 YSYEKL. CDR3 DNA sequence: TGCGCCAGCAGCCAAGTCGACAGGAGGGAGACCCAGTACTTC. It translates to CASSQVDRRETQYF.

The table lists this clone with a count of one. The chain has TRBV7-2 and TRBJ2-3; D is uncertain. Trimming removed 3 bases at V and 3 bases at J, with 7 bases between. Germline V gene lookup returns CDR1 SGHTA and CDR2 FQGNSA. This CDR3 is 13 amino acids long. CDR3 protein: CASSFGRTDTQYF. DNA for the CDR3: TGTGCCAGCAGCTTTGGCAGAACAGATACGCAGTATTTT.